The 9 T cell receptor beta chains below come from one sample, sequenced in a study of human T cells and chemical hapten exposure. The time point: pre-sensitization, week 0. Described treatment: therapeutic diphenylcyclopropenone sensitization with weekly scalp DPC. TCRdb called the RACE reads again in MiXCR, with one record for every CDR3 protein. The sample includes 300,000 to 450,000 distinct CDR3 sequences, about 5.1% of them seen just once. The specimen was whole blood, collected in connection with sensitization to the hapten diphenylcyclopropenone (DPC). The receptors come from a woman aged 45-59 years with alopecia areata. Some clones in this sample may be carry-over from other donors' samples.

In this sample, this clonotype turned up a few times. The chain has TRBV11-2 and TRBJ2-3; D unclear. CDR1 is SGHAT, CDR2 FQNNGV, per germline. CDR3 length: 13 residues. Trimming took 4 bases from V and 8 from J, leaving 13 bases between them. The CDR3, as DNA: TGTGCCAGCAGCTCCCTCCCCACGAGTACGCAGTATTTT. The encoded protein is CASSSLPTSTQYF.

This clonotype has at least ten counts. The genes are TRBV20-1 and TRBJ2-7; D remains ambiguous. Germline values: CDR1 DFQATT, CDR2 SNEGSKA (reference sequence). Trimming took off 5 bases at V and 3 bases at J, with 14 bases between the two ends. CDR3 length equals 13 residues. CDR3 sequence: CSAGPGLLYEQYF. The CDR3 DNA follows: TGCAGTGCTGGACCCGGGTTACTCTACGAGCAGTACTTC.

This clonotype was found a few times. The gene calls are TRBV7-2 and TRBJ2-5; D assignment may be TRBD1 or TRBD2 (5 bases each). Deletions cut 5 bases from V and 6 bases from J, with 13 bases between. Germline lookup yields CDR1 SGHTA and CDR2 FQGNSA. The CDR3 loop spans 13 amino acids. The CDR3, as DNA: TGTGCCAGCAGCCCTCCGGGACGTCAGACCCAGTACTTC. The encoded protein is CASSPPGRQTQYF.

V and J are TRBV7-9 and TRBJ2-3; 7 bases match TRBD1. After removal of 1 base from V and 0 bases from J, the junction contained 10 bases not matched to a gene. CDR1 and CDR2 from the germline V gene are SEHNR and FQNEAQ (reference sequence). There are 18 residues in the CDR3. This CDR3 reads CASSLGGTDLPSTDTQYF. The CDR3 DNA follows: TGTGCCAGCAGCTTAGGGGGGACAGATTTACCTAGCACAGATACGCAGTATTTT.

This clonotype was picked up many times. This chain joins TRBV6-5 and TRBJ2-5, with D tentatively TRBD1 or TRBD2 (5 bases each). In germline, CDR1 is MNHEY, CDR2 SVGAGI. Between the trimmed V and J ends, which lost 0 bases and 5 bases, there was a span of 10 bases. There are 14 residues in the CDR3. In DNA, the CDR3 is TGTGCCAGCAGTTACTCGAGAGGGGACGAGACCCAGTACTTC. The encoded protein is CASSYSRGDETQYF.

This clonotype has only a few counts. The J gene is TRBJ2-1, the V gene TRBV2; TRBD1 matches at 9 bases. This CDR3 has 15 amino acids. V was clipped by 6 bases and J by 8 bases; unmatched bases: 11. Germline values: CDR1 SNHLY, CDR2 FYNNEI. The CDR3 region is CASSVAPGQGHEQFF. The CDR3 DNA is TGTGCCAGCAGCGTTGCTCCGGGACAGGGTCATGAGCAGTTCTTC.

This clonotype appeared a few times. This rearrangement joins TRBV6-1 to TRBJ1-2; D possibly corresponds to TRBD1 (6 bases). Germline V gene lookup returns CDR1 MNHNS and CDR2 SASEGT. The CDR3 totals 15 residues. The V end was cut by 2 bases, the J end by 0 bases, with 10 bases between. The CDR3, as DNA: TGTGCCAGCAGTGAACAACAGGGCGCTAACTATGGCTACACCTTC. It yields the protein CASSEQQGANYGYTF.

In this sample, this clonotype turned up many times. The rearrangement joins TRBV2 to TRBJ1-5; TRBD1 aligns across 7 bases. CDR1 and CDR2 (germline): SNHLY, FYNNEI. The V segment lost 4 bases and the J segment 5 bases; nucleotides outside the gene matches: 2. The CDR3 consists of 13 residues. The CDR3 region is CASSGDRDQPQHF. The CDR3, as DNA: TGTGCCAGCAGTGGGGACAGAGATCAGCCCCAGCATTTT.

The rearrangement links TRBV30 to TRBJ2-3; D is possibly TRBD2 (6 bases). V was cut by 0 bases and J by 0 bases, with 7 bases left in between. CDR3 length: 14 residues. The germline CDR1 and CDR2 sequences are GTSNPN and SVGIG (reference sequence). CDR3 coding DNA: TGTGCCTGGAGTGTTGGGACTAGCACAGATACGCAGTATTTT. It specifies CAWSVGTSTDTQYF.